One and the same sample provided the 29 T cell receptor beta chains below, sequenced in a study of chemoradiotherapy in HPV16-positive cancers. Sequencing used immunoSEQ multiplex PCR; TCRdb keeps in-frame clones, though not all of them. The top ten clones hold roughly 1.7% of a sample with about 6,500 clones, 90% of them seen once. The starting material was blood, obtained from a patient who underwent chemoradiotherapy. Every receptor here comes from a human donor with HPV-associated anogenital cancer.

The chain carries TRBV20-1 and TRBJ1-1; 7 bases map to TRBD1. CDR3 length: 11 amino acids. With 6 bases clipped from V and 4 bases from J, the junction kept 2 bases outside the gene matches. Germline V gives CDR1 DFQATT, CDR2 SNEGSKA (reference sequence). This CDR3 is CSADRVTEAFF. In DNA, the CDR3 is TGCAGTGCAGACAGGGTCACTGAAGCTTTCTTT.

This chain links TRBV5-4 with TRBJ2-3; D unclear. Germline V CDR1 and CDR2: SGHNT, YYREEE (reference sequence). The CDR3 is 13 amino acids. Trimming took off 0 bases at V and 1 base at J, with 3 bases between the two ends. DNA for the CDR3: TGTGCCAGCAGCTTGGAGGGCACAGATACGCAGTATTTT. It codes for CASSLEGTDTQYF.

This rearrangement joins TRBV28 to TRBJ2-4, with 10 positions matching TRBD1. Germline CDR1 reads MDHEN; CDR2 reads SYDVKM. After removal of 5 bases from V and 9 bases from J, the junction contained 7 bases not matched to a gene. CDR3 length: 14 amino acids. CDR3 residues: CASSPTGGAGIQYF. The CDR3, as DNA: TGTGCCAGCAGTCCGACAGGGGGCGCCGGCATTCAGTACTTC.

The chain employs TRBV21-1 and TRBJ2-1; the table names TRBD1, a call not compared with the DNA. TRBV21-1 is termed a pseudogene. The CDR3 runs 17 residues. The CDR3 spells CASSNKGPTPGFTEQFF. The CDR3 DNA sequence: TGTGCCAGCAGCAACAAAGGCCCCACCCCAGGTTTCACTGAGCAGTTCTTC.

This clone was recorded a few times. The chain is built from TRBV7-9 and TRBJ1-6; 7 nucleotides align to TRBD1. Germline V gene data show CDR1 as SEHNR and CDR2 as FQNEAQ (reference sequence). J gave up 8 bases and V 6 bases, and 7 bases lay outside the gene matches. This CDR3 comprises 14 residues. This chain's CDR3 is CASRRDSEHSPLHF. In nucleotides, the CDR3 is TGTGCCAGCAGGAGGGACAGCGAACATTCACCCCTCCACTTT.

The chain combines TRBV9 with TRBJ2-1, with D perhaps matching TRBD1 or TRBD2 (6 bases each). Per germline, CDR1 SGDLS and CDR2 YYNGEE. V gave up 0 bases and J gave up 8 bases, with 18 bases separating them. The CDR3 length is 16 residues. Here the CDR3 DNA reads TGTGCCAGCAGCGTAGGACTGGGGGGCCCCGGAGATGAGCAGTTCTTC. Translating it yields CASSVGLGGPGDEQFF.

The CDR3, as DNA: TGTGCCAGCAGCTTAGCTATCGCCCGGTCAAGGACAGGGGGCGCCGTAGGCTACACCTTC. The encoded protein is CASSLAIARSRTGGAVGYTF. The V call is TRBV7-2, the J call TRBJ1-2; 11 nucleotides align to TRBD1. J gave up 8 bases and V 0 bases, and 20 bases lay outside the gene matches. CDR1 SGHTA and CDR2 FQGNSA come from the germline V gene. This CDR3 contains 20 residues.

This chain uses TRBV7-2 with TRBJ2-5; D not resolved. Near its end, the DNA agrees better with TRBJ2-7, so the J call may be wrong. From germline, CDR1 is SGHTA and CDR2 FQGNSA. The CDR3 is 14 amino acids. In DNA, the CDR3 is TGTGCCAGCAGCTTAGCAGGAGTGTCCTACGAGCAGTACTTC. Translated, it gives CASSLAGVSYEQYF.

The chain employs TRBV5-4 and TRBJ2-7; 10 bases are shared with TRBD2. This CDR3 is built from 15 residues. Germline V CDR1 and CDR2: SGHNT, YYREEE (reference sequence). The ends lost 4 bases at V and 6 bases at J; junction bases unmatched: 10. CDR3 DNA: TGTGCCAGCAGCGAACCGGGACTAGCGTCTCTCGAGCAGTACTTC. Its protein is CASSEPGLASLEQYF.

The sample holds one count of this clone. V is TRBV5-5 and J is TRBJ1-1; D not resolved. Trimming cost V 3 bases and J 6 bases, with 12 bases left between them. The CDR3 is 13 residues long. Germline loops: CDR1 SGHKS, CDR2 YYEKEE (reference sequence). The CDR3 sequence: CASSSGPSPEAFF. The CDR3 region has the DNA TGTGCCAGCAGCTCAGGACCCTCTCCTGAAGCTTTCTTT. Full variable domain (rest looked up from reference TRBV5-5 and TRBJ1-1): DAGVTQSPTHLIKTRGQQVTLRCSPISGHKSVSWYQQVLGQGPQFIFQYYEKEERGRGNFPDRFSARQFPNYSSELNVNALLLGDSALYLCASSSGPSPEAFFGQGTRLTVV.

This clone was recorded only once. The chain joins TRBV28 to TRBJ2-2; D is perhaps TRBD1 or TRBD2 (5 bases each). This CDR3 spans 16 amino acids. V lost 4 bases to trimming and J lost 5 bases, with 17 bases between them. Germline CDR1 MDHEN, CDR2 SYDVKM. The DNA for the CDR3 is TGTGCCAGCAGTTGGCCGGGACGCTCGAGAACCGGGGAGCTGTTTTTT. Protein sequence: CASSWPGRSRTGELFF.

The chain links TRBV7-2 to TRBJ1-5; D remains ambiguous. The germline gives CDR1 SGHTA, CDR2 FQGNSA. With 2 bases removed from V and 7 bases from J, the gap between germline ends came to 15 bases. The CDR3 runs 15 residues. CDR3 coding DNA: TGTGCCAGCAGCTTAACAGAAGGAGCGGGACAGCCCCAGCATTTT. Amino acid sequence: CASSLTEGAGQPQHF.

The V and J genes are TRBV2 and TRBJ2-7, with 7 bases matching TRBD1. Germline V gives CDR1 SNHLY, CDR2 FYNNEI. With 2 bases clipped from V and 6 bases from J, the junction kept 10 bases outside the gene matches. This CDR3 comprises 15 residues. The CDR3 coding sequence is TGTGCCAGCAGTGAATTGGGCCAGGGGGTTAGCGAGCAGTACTTC. Translated, it gives CASSELGQGVSEQYF.

V is TRBV11-3 and J is TRBJ2-4; D not resolved. V lost 5 bases and J lost 6, with 8 bases in between. Germline-derived CDR1 and CDR2 are SGHNT and YENEEA. The CDR3 spans 12 residues. The CDR3 reads CASSPGRNIQYF. In nucleotides, the CDR3 is TGTGCCAGCAGCCCAGGCCGAAACATTCAGTACTTC.

The rearrangement joins TRBV11-2 to TRBJ2-7; no clear D. CDR1 and CDR2 (germline): SGHAT, FQNNGV. The CDR3 has 14 amino acids. V lost 0 bases to trimming and J lost 5 bases, with 11 bases between them. CDR3 in DNA: TGTGCCAGCAGCTTAGAAGGGATTTGGGACGAGCAGTACTTC. Its protein product is CASSLEGIWDEQYF.

The rearrangement joins TRBV18 to TRBJ2-3; tentative D call: TRBD1 (6 bases). The germline gives CDR1 KGHSH, CDR2 LQKENI. The V end was cut by 2 bases, the J end by 4 bases, with 13 bases between. There are 15 residues in the CDR3. The chain's CDR3 is CASSPRTEWADTQYF. CDR3 DNA: TGTGCCAGCTCACCAAGGACAGAGTGGGCAGATACGCAGTATTTT.

This chain connects TRBV7-8 to TRBJ1-2; D perhaps matches TRBD1 (6 bases). Trimming took off 0 bases at V and 3 bases at J, with 8 bases between the two ends. The germline gives CDR1 SGHVS, CDR2 FQNEAQ. This CDR3 region has 14 residues. In DNA form, the CDR3 reads TGTGCCAGCAGCTTAGCGCACAGGGACTATGGCTACACCTTC. Translating it yields CASSLAHRDYGYTF.

The V gene is TRBV5-5, the J gene TRBJ2-3; D is perhaps TRBD1 or TRBD2 (5 bases each). CDR1 and CDR2 from the germline V gene are SGHKS and YYEKEE (reference sequence). The length of the CDR3 is 19 residues. Trimming left V 3 bases short and J 1 base short, with 24 bases between. Here the CDR3 DNA reads TGTGCCAGCAGCTCCCAGGGCCGTCTTGCGAGGGGAGGCACAGATACGCAGTATTTT. It encodes CASSSQGRLARGGTDTQYF.

CDR3: CSAEGTGTPDTQYF. The DNA for the CDR3 is TGCAGCGCAGAGGGGACAGGGACACCAGATACGCAGTATTTT. The chain employs TRBV29-1 and TRBJ2-3; 9 bases align to TRBD1. CDR3 length: 14 amino acids. From germline, CDR1 is SQVTM and CDR2 ANQGSEA. With 7 bases clipped from V and 4 bases from J, the junction kept 9 bases outside the gene matches.

The chain couples TRBV5-1 to TRBJ2-5, with TRBD1 matching 9 bases. The ends lost 0 bases at V and 3 bases at J; junction bases unmatched: 6. The CDR3 has 16 residues. Germline V gene data show CDR1 as SGHRS and CDR2 as YFSETQ. The CDR3 coding sequence is TGCGCCAGCAGCTTGGGGGATCGGACAGGGGAAGAGACCCAGTACTTC. Translated, it gives CASSLGDRTGEETQYF.

This clone was seen once. The chain joins TRBV5-1 to TRBJ2-3; TRBD2 matches 9 bases. CDR3 length: 19 residues. The germline V gene has CDR1 SGHRS and CDR2 YFSETQ. V dropped 1 base and J dropped 0; count of bases not matched to a gene: 12. CDR3 protein: CASSLPPSGADTSTDTQYF. The CDR3, as DNA: TGCGCCAGCAGCTTGCCCCCTAGCGGGGCGGACACTAGCACAGATACGCAGTATTTT.

The rearrangement uses TRBV13 and TRBJ1-4; D ambiguous. Between the trimmed V and J ends, which lost 6 bases and 8 bases, there was a span of 10 bases. This CDR3 spans 12 amino acids. Germline values: CDR1 PRHDT, CDR2 FYEKMQ (reference sequence). CDR3 coding DNA: TGTGCCAGCAGGCCGCTAGGGGAAAAACTGTTTTTT. The encoded protein is CASRPLGEKLFF.

As concerns this clone: An end of the junction does not agree with germline; a read error may underlie this. This chain links TRBV28 with TRBJ1-2; 8 bases align to TRBD1. Looked up from germline, CDR1 is MDHEN and CDR2 is SYDVKM. The CDR3 is 15 amino acids. The chain's CDR3 is CASSPPQGAKYGYTF. The CDR3 coding sequence is TGTGCCAGCAGCCCACCCCAGGGGGCTAAGTATGGCTACACCTTC.

The count of this clone is one. The chain employs TRBV5-8 and TRBJ1-1; D not resolved. V was clipped by 7 bases and J by 0 bases, with 16 bases between them. This CDR3 is built from 15 residues. Germline lookup yields CDR1 SGHTS and CDR2 YDEGEE. The chain's CDR3 is CASPISSSLNTEAFF. In DNA, the CDR3 is TGTGCCAGCCCCATCAGCAGTTCATTGAACACTGAAGCTTTCTTT.

The chain uses TRBV14 and TRBJ2-7, with 11 bases fitting TRBD2. From germline, CDR1 is SGHDN and CDR2 FVKESK. The J segment lost 11 bases and the V segment lost 8 bases, leaving 11 bases of the junction unmatched. This CDR3 has 13 residues. This chain's CDR3 is CASAASGRSDKYF. The CDR3 region has the DNA TGTGCCAGCGCGGCTAGCGGGAGGTCGGATAAGTACTTC.

The chain carries TRBV6-1 and TRBJ2-7; D not resolved. CDR3 length equals 12 residues. Germline-derived CDR1 and CDR2 are MNHNS and SASEGT. V was trimmed by 6 bases and J by 3 bases, leaving 9 bases between them. CDR3 residues: CASRPRVYEQYF. The CDR3 DNA is TGTGCCAGCAGGCCCCGGGTCTACGAGCAGTACTTC.

V usage is TRBV18 and J usage is TRBJ1-5, with unresolved D. The CDR3 covers 17 residues. V shed 3 bases and J shed 0 bases, with 15 bases lying between them. The germline V gene encodes CDR1 KGHSH and CDR2 LQKENI. CDR3 region: CASSPSRIGSSNQPQHF. The CDR3 nucleotides read TGTGCCAGCTCACCTTCGAGGATAGGGAGTAGCAATCAGCCCCAGCATTTT.

This clone showed up just once. The chain links TRBV9 to TRBJ1-3, with a weak D call TRBD1 (5 bases). CDR1 is SGDLS, CDR2 YYNGEE, per germline. The CDR3 loop spans 15 amino acids. The ends were cut back, 0 bases at V and 0 bases at J, with 7 bases in the middle. CDR3 sequence reads: CASSVGGASGNTIYF. As DNA, the CDR3 is TGTGCCAGCAGCGTAGGCGGGGCCTCTGGAAACACCATATATTTT. Based on the CDR3 plus reference TRBV9 and TRBJ1-3, the full variable domain is DSGVTQTPKHLITATGQRVTLRCSPRSGDLSVYWYQQSLDQGLQFLIQYYNGEERAKGNILERFSAQQFPDLHSELNLSSLELGDSALYFCASSVGGASGNTIYFGEGSWLTVV.

The chain combines TRBV28 with TRBJ2-1; 10 positions agree with TRBD2. After removal of 5 bases from V and 6 bases from J, the junction contained 7 bases not matched to a gene. CDR3 size: 15 residues. CDR1 is MDHEN and CDR2 is SYDVKM in the germline V gene. The CDR3 here is CASSPASGRRNEQFF. The CDR3 DNA reads as TGTGCCAGCAGTCCCGCTAGCGGGAGACGCAATGAGCAGTTCTTC.